This T cell receptor (beta chain) comes out of a study of shared clonotypes between healthy human individuals. Study-wide results and limits: Large depth notwithstanding, sorted-subset sequencing proved incomplete by rarefaction.

Only in-frame clones appear in the TCRdb table, and some are missing; sequencing was by immunoSEQ multiplex PCR. Here the sample spans hundreds of thousands of clones, 95% to 97% being singletons. The V end lost 4 bases, the J end lost 0 bases, and 16 bases lay between the germline ends. The CDR3 length is 16 residues. Germline values: CDR1 MNHEY, CDR2 SMNVEV (reference sequence). A word on this clone: Its antigen is unknown.

The chain combines TRBV27 with TRBJ2-7; a weak D match, TRBD2 (6 bases). This TCR derives from a woman in her twenties or thirties in good health. Source material: naive CD4+ T cells sorted from blood. The subset denotes: CD45RA+ positively selected. This CDR3 reads CASSYSAGGSSYEQYF. As DNA, the CDR3 is TGTGCCAGCAGTTATAGCGCCGGGGGTAGCTCCTACGAGCAGTACTTC.